The TCR beta chain described here comes from a study of graft-versus-host responses after intestinal transplantation. General study results and limits: In recipient marrow, GvH clones were found, and some appeared first in ileum or blood.

The V end was cut by 2 bases, the J end by 6 bases, with 22 bases between. This CDR3 spans 18 amino acids. Looked up from germline, CDR1 is SEHNR and CDR2 is FQNEAQ (reference sequence). With regard to this clone: Its specificity is unknown.

The method was immunoSEQ multiplex PCR; TCRdb's version includes in-frame clones alone and lacks a portion of them. The profile shows tens of thousands of clones, 85% to 95% of them singletons. This receptor was identified in a human donor who was the organ donor for an intestinal transplant. This chain uses TRBV7-9 with TRBJ1-4; D possibly corresponds to TRBD1 (5 bases). The sample consisted of unstimulated CD4+ T cells sorted from spleen or lymph node cells, taken before transplant. The CDR3 here is CASSLLMVVLQEDEKLFF. The CDR3, as DNA: TGTGCCAGCAGCTTACTGATGGTAGTGCTACAGGAAGATGAAAAACTGTTTTTT.